Detailed here is one TCR beta chain. Trimming removed 4 bases from V and 2 bases from J, with 12 bases in between. CDR3 length equals 14 residues. CDR1 MDHEN and CDR2 SYDVKM come from the germline V gene. The sample comes from a study of blood T cell repertoires in COVID-19. Background on the study: Spain, Italy and the United States supplied samples that represented acute and convalescent COVID-19.

Source study methods: It was from reference gene primer amplification that nucleated cell counts were estimated. Profiled with immunoSEQ multiplex PCR; TCRdb holds only in-frame clones, not every one. From that table come the V and J calls and clone size; the DNA was used to work out D and trimming. Seen here are a few hundred thousand clones, approximately 86% observed once, and the top ten hold less than 5%. The sequence was collected from a woman in her 40s with acute COVID-19. The specimen sequenced was PBMCs or T cells enriched from blood (not recorded which). The V call is TRBV28, the J call TRBJ2-7; D possibly corresponds to TRBD1 (6 bases). The CDR3 DNA follows: TGTGCCAGCAGTTCCAACCGACAGGCCTACGAGCAGTACTTC. Protein product: CASSSNRQAYEQYF. Based on the CDR3 plus reference TRBV28 and TRBJ2-7, the full variable domain is DVKVTQSSRYLVKRTGEKVFLECVQDMDHENMFWYRQDPGLGLRLIYFSYDVKMKEKGDIPEGYSVSREKKERFSLILESASTNQTSMYLCASSSNRQAYEQYFGPGTRLTVT.